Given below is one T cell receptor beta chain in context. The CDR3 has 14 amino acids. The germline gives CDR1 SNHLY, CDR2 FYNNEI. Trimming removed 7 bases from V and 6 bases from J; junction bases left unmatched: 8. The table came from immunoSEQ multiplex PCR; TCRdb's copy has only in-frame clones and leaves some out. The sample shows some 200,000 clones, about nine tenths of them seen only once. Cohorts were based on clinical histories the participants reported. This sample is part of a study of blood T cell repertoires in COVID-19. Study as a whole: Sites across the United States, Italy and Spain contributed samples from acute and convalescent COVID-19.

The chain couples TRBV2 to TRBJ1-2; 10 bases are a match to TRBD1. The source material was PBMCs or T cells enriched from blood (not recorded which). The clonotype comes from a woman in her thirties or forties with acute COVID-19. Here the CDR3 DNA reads TGTGCCAGCACTATTTGGACAGGGGGGAATGGCTACACCTTC. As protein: CASTIWTGGNGYTF.